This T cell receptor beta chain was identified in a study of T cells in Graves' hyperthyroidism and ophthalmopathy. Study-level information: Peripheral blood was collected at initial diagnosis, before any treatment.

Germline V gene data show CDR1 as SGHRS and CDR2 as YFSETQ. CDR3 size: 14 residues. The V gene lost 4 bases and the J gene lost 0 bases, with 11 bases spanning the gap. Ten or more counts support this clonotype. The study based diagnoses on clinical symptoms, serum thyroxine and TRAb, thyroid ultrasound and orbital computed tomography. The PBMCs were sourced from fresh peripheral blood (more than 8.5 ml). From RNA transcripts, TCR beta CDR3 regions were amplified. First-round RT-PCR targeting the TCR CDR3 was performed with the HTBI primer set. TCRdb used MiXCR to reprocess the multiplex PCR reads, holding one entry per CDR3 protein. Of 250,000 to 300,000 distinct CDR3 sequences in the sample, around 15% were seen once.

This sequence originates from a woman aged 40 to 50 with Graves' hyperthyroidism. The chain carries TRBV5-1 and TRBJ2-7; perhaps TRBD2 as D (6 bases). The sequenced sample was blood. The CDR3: CASSPGLSSYEQYF. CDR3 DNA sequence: TGCGCCAGCAGCCCGGGACTTAGCTCCTACGAGCAGTACTTC.